A selection of T cell receptor beta chains follows, all from one sample in a study of spatial heterogeneity in lung cancer. TCRdb processed the 5' RACE reads anew with MiXCR; each CDR3 protein has one entry. The sample comprises tens of thousands of distinct CDR3 sequences, less than 9% of which are singletons, and approximately 29% rests with the top ten. Sequencing was performed on PBMCs, taken at surgery. These receptors were taken from a female donor with early-stage non-small cell lung cancer. Both conserved end residues are part of each CDR3. The D gene is left open where the match is weak. Size values are once, few and many counts, or a class for expanded clones, and some rows have none.

DNA: TGCAGCGTGAGAGGGCCAGGGGGTGAGGAAAAACTGTTTTTT
CDR3: CSVRGPGGEEKLFF
J: TRBJ1-4
size: many
length: 14
V: TRBV29-1
D: TRBD1

DNA: TGTGCCACCAGTGAACCAGCGGGAGGCGGAGAGACCCAGTACTTC
CDR3: CATSEPAGGGETQYF
J: TRBJ2-5
size: .
length: 15
V: TRBV24-1
D: TRBD2

DNA: TGTGCCAGCAGCCAAGACGAGACTAGCGGGCGCGAGCAGTACTTC
CDR3: CASSQDETSGREQYF
J: TRBJ2-7
size: many
length: 15
V: TRBV3-1
D: TRBD2

DNA: TGTGCCAGCAGCCCGACCGGACTACCAGATGAGCAGTTCTTC
CDR3: CASSPTGLPDEQFF
J: TRBJ2-1
size: many
length: 14
V: TRBV3-1
D: .

DNA: TGTGCCATCGTGGAGGGCTCGAACTATGGCTACACCTTC
CDR3: CAIVEGSNYGYTF
J: TRBJ1-2
size: .
length: 13
V: TRBV10-3
D: .

DNA: TGTGCCAGCAGCATACAGGGGGCGGGTGGCTACACCTTC
CDR3: CASSIQGAGGYTF
J: TRBJ1-2
size: few
length: 13
V: TRBV7-2
D: TRBD1

DNA: TGCAGTGCTAGCTCTCCCCCAGATACGCAGTATTTT
CDR3: CSASSPPDTQYF
J: TRBJ2-3
size: many
length: 12
V: TRBV20-1
D: .

DNA: TGTGCCAGCAGCCTCCGGGCTTCTGAAGACATTCAGTACTTC
CDR3: CASSLRASEDIQYF
J: TRBJ2-4
size: .
length: 14
V: TRBV3-1
D: .

DNA: TGTGCCAGCAGCCTAGCGGGTAGCTCCTACAATGAGCAGTTCTTC
CDR3: CASSLAGSSYNEQFF
J: TRBJ2-1
size: many
length: 15
V: TRBV27
D: TRBD2

DNA: TGCAGTGCTAGATCCGGGGCCCTGACTGAAGCTTTCTTT
CDR3: CSARSGALTEAFF
J: TRBJ1-1
size: many
length: 13
V: TRBV20-1
D: .

DNA: TGCAGCGTTGCCAGGGGGAGCTCCTACGAGCAGTACTTC
CDR3: CSVARGSSYEQYF
J: TRBJ2-7
size: many
length: 13
V: TRBV29-1
D: TRBD1

DNA: TGCAGTGCTCCCTGGACAGGGGGTGAAAAACTGTTTTTT
CDR3: CSAPWTGGEKLFF
J: TRBJ1-4
size: few
length: 13
V: TRBV20-1
D: TRBD1

DNA: TGTGCCAGCAGCTTTGGCCCATCGGGGGTCGGGGAGCTGTTTTTT
CDR3: CASSFGPSGVGELFF
J: TRBJ2-2
size: .
length: 15
V: TRBV11-1
D: .

DNA: TGTGCCAGCAGGAAGGACAGGGTAAAAGCTGGGGCCAACGTCCTGACTTTC
CDR3: CASRKDRVKAGANVLTF
J: TRBJ2-6
size: .
length: 17
V: TRBV7-2
D: TRBD1

DNA: TGTGCCAGCAGTTTATATGCGGGGAGACTGTTTTTT
CDR3: CASSLYAGRLFF
J: TRBJ1-4
size: many
length: 12
V: TRBV12-3/TRBV12-4
D: .

DNA: TGTGCCAGCAGCCAGCGAGGAAGGAGCACAGATACGCAGTATTTT
CDR3: CASSQRGRSTDTQYF
J: TRBJ2-3
size: many
length: 15
V: TRBV4-2
D: .

DNA: TGTGCCAGCAGCCAACCGGGACTAGCGGGATACTACCGGGAGCTGTTTTTT
CDR3: CASSQPGLAGYYRELFF
J: TRBJ2-2
size: many
length: 17
V: TRBV3-1
D: TRBD2

DNA: TGTGCCAGCAGTTGGTGGACTAGCGGGAGCCTGGATATGCAGTATTTT
CDR3: CASSWWTSGSLDMQYF
J: TRBJ2-3
size: .
length: 16
V: TRBV5-5
D: TRBD2

DNA: TGTGCCAGCAGGGTCTACCTGAACACTGAAGCTTTCTTT
CDR3: CASRVYLNTEAFF
J: TRBJ1-1
size: many
length: 13
V: TRBV6-5
D: .

DNA: TGTGCCAGCAGCCCCCTCTTGTGGGGTGGCATTCAGTACTTC
CDR3: CASSPLLWGGIQYF
J: TRBJ2-4
size: .
length: 14
V: TRBV12-3/TRBV12-4
D: .

DNA: TGTGCCAGCAGTGCACGTCTGGGACAGCTTAGCAATCAGCCCCAGCATTTT
CDR3: CASSARLGQLSNQPQHF
J: TRBJ1-5
size: many
length: 17
V: TRBV27
D: TRBD1

DNA: TGTGCCAGCAGTGAAAGGACAGGGGGCTCGTACGAGCAGTACTTC
CDR3: CASSERTGGSYEQYF
J: TRBJ2-7
size: .
length: 15
V: TRBV6-1
D: TRBD1

DNA: TGTGCCAGCAGCCTAACAGGCTTTTCGAACACCGGGGAGCTGTTTTTT
CDR3: CASSLTGFSNTGELFF
J: TRBJ2-2
size: many
length: 16
V: TRBV7-2
D: .

DNA: TGTGCCAGCAGTTTCGGAGAGGCCGTCGGGGCTTACAATGAGCAGTTCTTC
CDR3: CASSFGEAVGAYNEQFF
J: TRBJ2-1
size: few
length: 17
V: TRBV28
D: .

DNA: TGTGCCAGCAGATTCGGGACCGTCGAAGAAGCTTTCTTT
CDR3: CASRFGTVEEAFF
J: TRBJ1-1
size: many
length: 13
V: TRBV7-2
D: .

DNA: TGCGCCAGCAGTCAATCAAGCGGGAGGGACTCCTACAATGAGCAGTTCTTC
CDR3: CASSQSSGRDSYNEQFF
J: TRBJ2-1
size: many
length: 17
V: TRBV23-1
D: TRBD2

DNA: TGTGCCAGCAGCTTGGCCGGGCTAGCGGGGATCCAAGAGACCCAGTACTTC
CDR3: CASSLAGLAGIQETQYF
J: TRBJ2-5
size: .
length: 17
V: TRBV5-6
D: TRBD2

DNA: TGCGCCAGCAGCGGACTAGCGGGAGTCTACGAGCAGTACTTC
CDR3: CASSGLAGVYEQYF
J: TRBJ2-7
size: many
length: 14
V: TRBV5-1
D: TRBD2

DNA: TGTGCCAGCAGTGAGACTAGCGGGGTCGGAGCCAAAAACATTCAGTACTTC
CDR3: CASSETSGVGAKNIQYF
J: TRBJ2-4
size: many
length: 17
V: TRBV2
D: TRBD2